The sequence of this T cell receptor (beta chain) was determined in a study of cytomegalovirus exposure and HLA in healthy donors. The CDR3 is 15 residues long. Germline values: CDR1 SEHNR, CDR2 FQNEAQ (reference sequence). The J segment lost 8 bases and the V segment lost 5 bases, leaving 8 bases of the junction unmatched. The study ran its PCR with 60 Vbeta and 13 Jbeta primers. Produced via immunoSEQ multiplex PCR; TCRdb's table is partial and in-frame only. The sample consists of roughly 150,000 clones, around 80% of them appearing once. The chain carries TRBV7-9 and TRBJ2-2; 10 bases fit TRBD2. This sequence originates from a male donor in good health and CMV-seronegative. Sequencing used PBMCs. The CDR3 nucleotides read TGTGCCAGCAGCCAGAGCGGGAGGGCCGCGGGGGAGCTGTTTTTT. Encoded protein: CASSQSGRAAGELFF.